Below, one T cell receptor (beta chain) is given with its context. V trimming: 6 bases; J trimming: 3 bases; junction bases outside the gene matches: 14. The germline V gene has CDR1 SGHTA and CDR2 FQGNSA. The CDR3 loop spans 16 amino acids. The data originate from a study of cytomegalovirus exposure and HLA in healthy donors. The PCR used 60 Vbeta and 13 Jbeta primers. Clones were read by immunoSEQ multiplex PCR, and TCRdb kept only the in-frame ones, dropping some. The sample lists 250,000 to 350,000 clones, 86% occurring once. The chain is built from TRBV7-2 and TRBJ2-7; TRBD1 matches at 7 bases. The clonotype comes from a man in his forties or fifties in good health and CMV-seropositive. The source material was PBMCs. Here the CDR3 reads CASSSLIKDRRYEQYF. In nucleotides, the CDR3 is TGTGCCAGCAGTTCCTTAATCAAGGACAGGCGCTACGAGCAGTACTTC. Filled out from reference TRBV7-2 and TRBJ2-7, the complete variable domain reads GAGVSQSPSNKVTEKGKDVELRCDPISGHTALYWYRQSLGQGLEFLIYFQGNSAPDKSGLPSDRFSAERTGGSVSTLTIQRTQQEDSAVYLCASSSLIKDRRYEQYFGPGTRLTVT.